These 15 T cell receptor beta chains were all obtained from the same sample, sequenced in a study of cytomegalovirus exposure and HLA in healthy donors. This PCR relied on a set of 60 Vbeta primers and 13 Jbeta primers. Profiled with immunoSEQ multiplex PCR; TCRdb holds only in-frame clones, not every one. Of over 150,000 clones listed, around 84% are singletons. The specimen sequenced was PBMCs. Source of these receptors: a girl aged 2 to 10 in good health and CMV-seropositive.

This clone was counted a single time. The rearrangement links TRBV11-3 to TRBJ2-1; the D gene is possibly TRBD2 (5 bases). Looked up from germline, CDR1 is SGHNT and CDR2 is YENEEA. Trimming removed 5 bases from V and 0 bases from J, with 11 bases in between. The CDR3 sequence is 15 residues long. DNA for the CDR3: TGTGCCAGCAGCCACGGGGAGAACTCCTACAATGAGCAGTTCTTC. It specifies CASSHGENSYNEQFF.

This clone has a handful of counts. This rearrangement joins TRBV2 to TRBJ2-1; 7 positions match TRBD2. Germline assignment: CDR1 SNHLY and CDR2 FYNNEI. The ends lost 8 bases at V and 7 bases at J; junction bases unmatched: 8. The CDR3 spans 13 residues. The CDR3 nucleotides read TGTGCCAGCGGGGCAGCGGGGCAAAATGAGCAGTTCTTC. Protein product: CASGAAGQNEQFF.

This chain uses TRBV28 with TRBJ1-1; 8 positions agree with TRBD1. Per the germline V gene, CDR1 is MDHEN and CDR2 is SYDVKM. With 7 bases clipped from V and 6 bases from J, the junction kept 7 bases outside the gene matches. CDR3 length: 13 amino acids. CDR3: CASNTQGGAEAFF. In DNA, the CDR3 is TGTGCCAGCAACACACAGGGGGGAGCTGAAGCTTTCTTT.

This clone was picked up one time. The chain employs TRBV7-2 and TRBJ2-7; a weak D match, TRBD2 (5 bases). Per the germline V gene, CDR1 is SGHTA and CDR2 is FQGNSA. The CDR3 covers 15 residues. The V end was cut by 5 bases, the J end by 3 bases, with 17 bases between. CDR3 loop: CASSPSGLSIYEQYF. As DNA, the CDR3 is TGTGCCAGCAGCCCCAGCGGTCTGTCCATCTACGAGCAGTACTTC.

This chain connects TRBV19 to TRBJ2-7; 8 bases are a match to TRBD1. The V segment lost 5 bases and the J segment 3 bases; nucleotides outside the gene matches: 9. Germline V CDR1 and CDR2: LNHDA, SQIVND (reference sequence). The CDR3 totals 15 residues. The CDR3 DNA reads TGTGCCAGTAGTCCCACCTGGGGACAGGACTACGAGCAGTACTTC. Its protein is CASSPTWGQDYEQYF.

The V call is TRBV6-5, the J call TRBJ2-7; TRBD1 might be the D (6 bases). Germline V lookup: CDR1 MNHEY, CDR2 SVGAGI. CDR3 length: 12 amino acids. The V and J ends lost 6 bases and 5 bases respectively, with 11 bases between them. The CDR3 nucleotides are TGTGCCAGCAGGACGACAGGACACGAGCAGTACTTC. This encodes CASRTTGHEQYF.

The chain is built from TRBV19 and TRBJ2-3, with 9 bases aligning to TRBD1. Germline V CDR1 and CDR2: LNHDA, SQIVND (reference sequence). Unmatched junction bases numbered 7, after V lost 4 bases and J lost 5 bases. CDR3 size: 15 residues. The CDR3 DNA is TGTGCCAGTAGTAGAACAGGGGGCGCGGGAGATACGCAGTATTTT. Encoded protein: CASSRTGGAGDTQYF.

The CDR3 DNA reads TGTGCCAGTAGTATCGGGACAGGCTCTAATCAGCCCCAGCATTTT. Amino acid sequence: CASSIGTGSNQPQHF. The chain couples TRBV19 to TRBJ1-5, with 8 bases fitting TRBD1. This CDR3 comprises 15 residues. CDR1 is LNHDA, CDR2 SQIVND, per germline (reference sequence). The V and J ends lost 3 bases and 4 bases, in that order; junction bases with no gene match: 5.

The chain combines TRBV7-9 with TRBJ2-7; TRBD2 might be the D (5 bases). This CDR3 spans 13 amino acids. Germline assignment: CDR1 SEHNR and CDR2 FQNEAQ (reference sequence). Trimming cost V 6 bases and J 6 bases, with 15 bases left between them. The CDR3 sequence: CASSHTFEGEQYF. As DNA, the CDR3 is TGTGCCAGCAGTCATACATTCGAGGGCGAGCAGTACTTC.

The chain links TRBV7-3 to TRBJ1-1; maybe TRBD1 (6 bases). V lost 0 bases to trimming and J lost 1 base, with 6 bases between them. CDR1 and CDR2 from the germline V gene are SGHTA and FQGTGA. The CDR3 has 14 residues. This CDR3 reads CASSLTRGNTEAFF. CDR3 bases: TGTGCCAGCAGCTTAACCAGGGGGAACACTGAAGCTTTCTTT.

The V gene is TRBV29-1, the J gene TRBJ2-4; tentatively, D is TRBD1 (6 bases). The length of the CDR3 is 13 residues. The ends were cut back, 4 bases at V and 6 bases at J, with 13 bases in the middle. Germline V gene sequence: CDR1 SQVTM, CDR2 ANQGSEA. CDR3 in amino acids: CSVGGHLLNIQYF. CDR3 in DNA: TGCAGCGTTGGGGGACACCTCTTAAACATTCAGTACTTC. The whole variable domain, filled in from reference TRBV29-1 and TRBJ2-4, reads SAVISQKPSRDICQRGTSLTIQCQVDSQVTMMFWYRQQPGQSLTLIATANQGSEATYESGFVIDKFPISRPNLTFSTLTVSNMSPEDSSIYLCSVGGHLLNIQYFGAGTRLSVL.

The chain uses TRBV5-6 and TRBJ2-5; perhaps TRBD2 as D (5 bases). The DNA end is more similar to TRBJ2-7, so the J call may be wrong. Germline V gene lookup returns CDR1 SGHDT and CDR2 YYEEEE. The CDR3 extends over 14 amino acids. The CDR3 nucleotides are TGTGCCAGCAGCTTAGGACTCATCGACAACGAGCAGTACTTC. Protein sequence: CASSLGLIDNEQYF.

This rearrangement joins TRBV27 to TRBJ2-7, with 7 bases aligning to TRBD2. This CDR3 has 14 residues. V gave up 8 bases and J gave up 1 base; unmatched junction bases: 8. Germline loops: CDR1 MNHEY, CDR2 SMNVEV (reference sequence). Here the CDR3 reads CASGGGWGSYEQYF. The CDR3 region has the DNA TGTGCCAGCGGCGGGGGATGGGGTTCCTACGAGCAGTACTTC.

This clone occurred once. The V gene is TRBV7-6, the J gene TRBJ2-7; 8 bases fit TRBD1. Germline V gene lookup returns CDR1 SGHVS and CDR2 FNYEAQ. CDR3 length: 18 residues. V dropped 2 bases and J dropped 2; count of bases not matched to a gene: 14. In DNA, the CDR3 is TGTGCCAGCAGCTTAAATCAGGGGGCCCTCCGGGGGCCCTACGAGCAGTACTTC. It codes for CASSLNQGALRGPYEQYF.

The CDR3 nucleotides read TGCAGCGTTGAGGGCCGAGAGCAGTTCTTC. It is translated as CSVEGREQFF. The J gene is TRBJ2-1, the V gene TRBV29-1; D ambiguous. V lost 3 bases, J lost 10 bases, and 7 bases lay in between. CDR1 and CDR2 from the germline V gene are SQVTM and ANQGSEA. The CDR3 has 10 residues.